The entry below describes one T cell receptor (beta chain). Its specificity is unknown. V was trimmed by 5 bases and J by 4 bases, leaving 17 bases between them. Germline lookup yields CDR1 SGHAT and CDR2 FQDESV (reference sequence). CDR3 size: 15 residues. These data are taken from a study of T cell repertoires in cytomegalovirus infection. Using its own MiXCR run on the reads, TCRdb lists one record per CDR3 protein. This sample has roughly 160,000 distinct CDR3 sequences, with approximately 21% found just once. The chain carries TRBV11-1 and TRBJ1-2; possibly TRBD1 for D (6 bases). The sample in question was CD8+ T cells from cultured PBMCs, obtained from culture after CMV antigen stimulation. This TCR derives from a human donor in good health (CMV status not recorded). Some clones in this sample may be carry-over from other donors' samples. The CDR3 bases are TGTGCCAGCAGCGCCAATCAGGGGTTCCTCTATGGCTACACCTTC. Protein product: CASSANQGFLYGYTF. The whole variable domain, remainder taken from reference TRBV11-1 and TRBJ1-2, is EAEVAQSPRYKITEKSQAVAFWCDPISGHATLYWYRQILGQGPELLVQFQDESVVDDSQLPKDRFSAERLKGVDSTLKIQPAELGDSAMYLCASSANQGFLYGYTFGSGTRLTVV.